The table lists the clone carrying this TCR beta chain with many counts. Its antigen is currently unknown. The germline gives CDR1 SGHVS, CDR2 FQNEAQ. This CDR3 is built from 16 residues. J gave up 6 bases and V 0 bases, and 5 bases lay outside the gene matches. The data originate from a study of T-cell reconstitution after alpha-beta-depleted transplantation in children. Study results and limitations: Surviving recipient T cells and thymic progenitors produced the high day-60 TCRbeta diversity seen in some patients. Newly made T cells mostly supplied T-cell counts and diversity one year after transplant. At around two months after transplant, the alpha-beta T cells were reportedly derived from several hundred expanded clones that came from non-depleted graft cells.

Molecular barcoding with unique molecular identifiers was used for the TCRbeta library. A single record per CDR3 protein comes from TCRdb applying MiXCR to the PCR reads. The sample has roughly 500,000 distinct CDR3 sequences, 8% to 11% seen once. The chain couples TRBV7-8 to TRBJ2-2; 9 bases line up with TRBD1. This clonotype was sampled from a child aged 2 to 10 with inherited bone marrow failure, due to receive a stem cell transplant. Here the sequenced sample was PBMCs, taken before TCRalphabeta/CD19-depleted stem cell transplant. CDR3 bases: TGTGCCAGCAGCTTAGCGGGGACAGGGTCTCCCGGGGAGCTGTTTTTT. Amino acid sequence: CASSLAGTGSPGELFF.